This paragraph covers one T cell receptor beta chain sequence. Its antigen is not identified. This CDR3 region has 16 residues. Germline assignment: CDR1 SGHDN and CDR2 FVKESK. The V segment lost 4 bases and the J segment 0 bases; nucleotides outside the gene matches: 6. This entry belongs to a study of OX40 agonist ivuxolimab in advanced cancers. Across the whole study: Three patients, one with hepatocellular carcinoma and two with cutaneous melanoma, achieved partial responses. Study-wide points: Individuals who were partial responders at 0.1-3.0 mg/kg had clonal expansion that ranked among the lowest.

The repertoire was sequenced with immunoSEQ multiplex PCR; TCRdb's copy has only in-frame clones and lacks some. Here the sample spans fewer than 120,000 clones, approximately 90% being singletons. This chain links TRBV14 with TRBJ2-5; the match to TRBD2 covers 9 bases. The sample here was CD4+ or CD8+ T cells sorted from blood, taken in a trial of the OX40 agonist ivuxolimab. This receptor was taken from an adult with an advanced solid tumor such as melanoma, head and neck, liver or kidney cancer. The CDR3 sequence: CASSPTGGGDQETQYF. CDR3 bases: TGTGCCAGCAGCCCGACTGGCGGGGGGGACCAAGAGACCCAGTACTTC. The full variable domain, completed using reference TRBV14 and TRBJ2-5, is EAGVTQFPSHSVIEKGQTVTLRCDPISGHDNLYWYRRVMGKEIKFLLHFVKESKQDESGMPNNRFLAERTGGTYSTLKVQPAELEDSGVYFCASSPTGGGDQETQYFGPGTRLLVL.